This T cell receptor beta chain was documented in a study of CD8 T cells in Susac syndrome. CDR1 is LGHNA, CDR2 YSLEER, per germline. The CDR3 loop spans 14 amino acids. V lost 2 bases and J 1 base, leaving 8 bases between the germline ends. A quantity of roughly 0.5 to 1 ug RNA underwent reverse transcription using random hexamers. TCRdb analysed the immunoSEQ multiplex PCR reads with MiXCR anew, one entry per CDR3 protein. The sample yields 150,000 to 200,000 distinct CDR3 sequences, roughly 95% seen once. Diagnostic criteria for definite or probable disease, in their recently defined form, were met by the patients with Susac syndrome. TEMRA cells were enriched by FACS, while CD8+ and CD4+ T cells were obtained through a negative isolation that was performed magnetically.

The sample taken for sequencing was CD4+ T cells from PBMCs. The clonotype comes from a human donor with Susac syndrome. The chain combines TRBV4-3 with TRBJ1-1, with D maybe TRBD1 (5 bases). The CDR3 region is CASSQLTGNTEAFF. The CDR3 nucleotides are TGCGCCAGCAGCCAACTTACAGGGAACACTGAAGCTTTCTTT.